The 18 T cell receptor beta chains below all came from one sample that was sequenced in a study of T cells in Graves' hyperthyroidism and ophthalmopathy. What was amplified from RNA transcripts were TCR beta CDR3 regions. In the first-round RT-PCR of the TCR CDR3, the HTBI primer set was used. MiXCR, applied by TCRdb to the multiplex PCR reads, yields one record per CDR3 protein. The sample records about 840,000 distinct CDR3 sequences, 38% being singletons. Sequencing used blood. These receptors all stem from a young man with Graves' hyperthyroidism.

The genes are TRBV6-1 and TRBJ1-2; 8 nucleotides match TRBD1. The CDR3 runs to 13 residues. Trimming cost V 10 bases and J 8 bases; bases outside gene matches: 12. CDR1 is MNHNS, CDR2 SASEGT, per germline. The DNA for the CDR3 is TGTGCCACCGGTCCACCAGGGGGCAACGGCTACACCTTC. It encodes CATGPPGGNGYTF.

This clonotype was detected only a few times. This chain uses TRBV9 with TRBJ2-2, with a possible D match to TRBD1 (5 bases). The CDR3 is made up of 15 amino acids. The germline V and J ends were trimmed by 3 bases and 2 bases, with 11 bases remaining between them. CDR1 and CDR2 (germline): SGDLS, YYNGEE. CDR3 region: CASSEWGSNTGELFF. DNA of the CDR3: TGTGCCAGCAGCGAGTGGGGCAGTAACACCGGGGAGCTGTTTTTT. The variable domain in full, with the rest retrieved from reference TRBV9 and TRBJ2-2, is DSGVTQTPKHLITATGQRVTLRCSPRSGDLSVYWYQQSLDQGLQFLIQYYNGEERAKGNILERFSAQQFPDLHSELNLSSLELGDSALYFCASSEWGSNTGELFFGEGSRLTVL.

In this sample, this clonotype turned up a few times. In DNA form, the CDR3 reads TGTGCCGCAGGGGACGATCAGCCCCAGCATTTT. It specifies CAAGDDQPQHF. J is TRBJ1-5 and V is TRBV19, with D tentatively TRBD1 (6 bases). CDR1 is LNHDA and CDR2 is SQIVND in the germline V gene (reference sequence). There are 11 residues in the CDR3. V was cut by 11 bases and J by 5 bases, with 10 bases left in between.

This clonotype was recorded at least ten times. The chain joins TRBV7-8 to TRBJ1-1; 7 bases are shared with TRBD1. CDR3 size: 13 residues. The germline CDR1 and CDR2 sequences are SGHVS and FQNEAQ. J gave up 5 bases and V 5 bases, and 5 bases lay outside the gene matches. The CDR3 spells CASSPRGPTEAFF. The CDR3 DNA sequence: TGTGCCAGCAGCCCAAGGGGGCCGACTGAAGCTTTCTTT.

This clonotype was picked up many times. CDR3 bases: TGCAGCGTTCAGGACTGGGGAGGCTACACCTTC. Residues: CSVQDWGGYTF. The V and J genes are TRBV29-1 and TRBJ1-2; no definite D call. Germline CDR1 SQVTM, CDR2 ANQGSEA. Trimming pared 5 bases from V and 8 bases from J, leaving 12 bases between. The CDR3 loop spans 11 amino acids.

V and J are TRBV2 and TRBJ1-3; 8 bases map to TRBD1. The CDR3 has 15 residues. V shed 1 base, J shed 4 bases, and the junction held 3 bases outside the gene matches. Germline values: CDR1 SNHLY, CDR2 FYNNEI. CDR3 sequence (DNA): TGTGCCAGCAGTGAAGGACAGGGGACCGGAAACACCATATATTTT. Translated: CASSEGQGTGNTIYF.

This clonotype was detected only a few times. V gene TRBV9 combines with J gene TRBJ2-7; 12 nucleotides match TRBD2. The trim removed 0 bases at V and 4 bases at J, leaving 2 bases unmatched. The CDR3 contains 15 residues. CDR1 is SGDLS and CDR2 is YYNGEE in the germline V gene. The CDR3 reads CASSVGTSGVYEQYF. The CDR3 bases are TGTGCCAGCAGCGTAGGGACTAGCGGGGTGTACGAGCAGTACTTC.

This clonotype has a handful of counts. The V gene is TRBV3-1, the J gene TRBJ2-7; D call uncertain. V gave up 4 bases and J gave up 3 bases, with 7 bases separating them. In germline, CDR1 is LGHDT, CDR2 YNNKEL (reference sequence). This CDR3 has 12 amino acids. CDR3 coding DNA: TGTGCCAGCAGCCGTGGGCTCTACGAGCAGTACTTC. Protein product: CASSRGLYEQYF.

A few counts support this clonotype. The CDR3 protein is CASSLDRWEQYF. The CDR3 bases are TGCGCCAGCAGCTTGGACAGATGGGAGCAGTACTTC. The J gene is TRBJ2-7, the V gene TRBV5-1; D remains unclear. Germline V gene sequence: CDR1 SGHRS, CDR2 YFSETQ. The V and J ends lost 0 bases and 7 bases respectively, with 8 bases between them. The CDR3 has 12 amino acids.

This clonotype has ten or more counts. The V call is TRBV25-1, the J call TRBJ1-2, with a weak D call TRBD1 (6 bases). The V gene's germline CDR1 is MGHDK and CDR2 SYGVNS. This CDR3 is built from 15 residues. Between the trimmed V and J ends, which lost 7 bases and 5 bases, there was a span of 20 bases. The chain's CDR3 is CASTPPGAGWYGYTF. CDR3 DNA: TGTGCCAGCACTCCCCCGGGGGCCGGGTGGTATGGCTACACCTTC.

This clonotype has a count of ten or more. The V and J genes are TRBV7-2 and TRBJ1-5; 7 nucleotides line up with TRBD1. This CDR3 has 15 amino acids. Trimming removed 5 bases from V and 2 bases from J; junction bases left unmatched: 6. From germline, CDR1 is SGHTA and CDR2 FQGNSA. CDR3 bases: TGTGCCAGCAGCACGGGACAGTGGGGCAATCAGCCCCAGCATTTT. Amino acids: CASSTGQWGNQPQHF.

The gene calls are TRBV4-3 and TRBJ2-7; 8 nucleotides match TRBD2. This CDR3 contains 16 residues. Germline CDR1 and CDR2: LGHNA and YSLEER. V was pared by 1 base and J by 0 bases, with 5 bases of the junction left unmatched. In DNA, the CDR3 is TGCGCCAGCAGCCAAGGCTCCGGGACTAGCTCCTACGAGCAGTACTTC. Translated, it gives CASSQGSGTSSYEQYF.

V usage is TRBV12-3 or TRBV12-4 and J usage is TRBJ2-5; D possibly corresponds to TRBD1 (5 bases). The CDR3 contains 13 residues. V lost 5 bases to trimming and J lost 3 bases, with 10 bases between them. CDR3 sequence: CASSLRQKETQYF. The DNA for the CDR3 is TGTGCCAGCAGTCTACGACAGAAAGAGACCCAGTACTTC.

The genes are TRBV7-3 and TRBJ1-2; D is perhaps TRBD1 (5 bases). Trimming pared 5 bases from V and 7 bases from J, leaving 20 bases between. CDR1 is SGHTA, CDR2 FQGTGA, per germline. The CDR3 spans 15 residues. The CDR3 DNA follows: TGTGCCAGCAGCCCAGAAGGGCTGTCGAGGGGTGGCTACACCTTC. Translating it yields CASSPEGLSRGGYTF.

The chain employs TRBV12-3 or TRBV12-4 and TRBJ2-7; tentative D call: TRBD1 (7 bases). The ends were cut back, 5 bases at V and 4 bases at J, with 15 bases in the middle. The CDR3 is made up of 14 amino acids. CDR3 DNA: TGTGCCAGCAGTCCCCCAGGGGGGATTTACGAGCAGTACTTC. Protein product: CASSPPGGIYEQYF.

This clonotype has a count of ten or more. V is TRBV9 and J is TRBJ1-1; TRBD1 agrees at 7 bases. The CDR3 spans 15 residues. CDR1 and CDR2 from the germline V gene are SGDLS and YYNGEE. With 0 bases clipped from V and 6 bases from J, the junction kept 8 bases outside the gene matches. In nucleotides, the CDR3 is TGTGCCAGCAGCGTAGAGCCGAAGGGGGCCGCTGAAGCTTTCTTT. Protein: CASSVEPKGAAEAFF.

The table lists this clonotype with a few counts. This chain connects TRBV7-8 to TRBJ2-7; 12 bases agree with TRBD1. V gave up 5 bases and J gave up 4 bases; unmatched junction bases: 6. The CDR3 length is 15 residues. Germline V gene sequence: CDR1 SGHVS, CDR2 FQNEAQ. CDR3: CASSPGTGGIYEQYF. As DNA, the CDR3 is TGTGCCAGCAGCCCTGGGACAGGGGGCATTTACGAGCAGTACTTC.

This clonotype was counted ten times or more. The genes are TRBV10-2 and TRBJ2-2; 8 bases align to TRBD2. V was pared by 6 bases and J by 0 bases, with 6 bases of the junction left unmatched. The CDR3 is made up of 16 amino acids. Germline CDR1 and CDR2: WSHSY and SAAADI. The DNA for the CDR3 is TGCGCCAGCAGCCCTGAGCGGGAGTCGAACACCGGGGAGCTGTTTTTT. It specifies CASSPERESNTGELFF.